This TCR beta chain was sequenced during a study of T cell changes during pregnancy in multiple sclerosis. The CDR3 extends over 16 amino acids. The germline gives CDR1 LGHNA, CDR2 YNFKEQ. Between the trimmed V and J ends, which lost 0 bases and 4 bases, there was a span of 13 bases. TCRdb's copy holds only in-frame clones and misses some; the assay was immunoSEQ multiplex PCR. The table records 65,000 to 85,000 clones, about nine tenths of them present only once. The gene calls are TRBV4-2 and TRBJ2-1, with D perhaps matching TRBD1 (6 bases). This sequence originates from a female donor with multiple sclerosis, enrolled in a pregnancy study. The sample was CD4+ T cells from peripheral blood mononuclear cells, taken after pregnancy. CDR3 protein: CASSQDKGVVYNEQFF. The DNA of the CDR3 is TGTGCCAGCAGCCAAGATAAGGGGGTGGTATACAATGAGCAGTTCTTC.